The following is a T cell receptor (beta chain) sequence with its context. This specimen comes from a study of patients and donors after allogeneic stem cell transplantation. TCRdb re-derived calls from the RT-PCR reads in MiXCR, one entry per CDR3 protein. The profile shows roughly 190,000 distinct CDR3 sequences, around two fifths of them singletons. V dropped 5 bases and J dropped 0 bases, with 13 bases sitting between them. CDR3 length equals 16 residues. Germline V lookup: CDR1 SGHTA, CDR2 FQGNSA. The sample was blood, either unsorted or a sorted T cell fraction (not recorded which). The chain is built from TRBV7-2 and TRBJ2-2, with a weak D call TRBD2 (5 bases). This TCR was sampled from a human donor who was either an allogeneic HSCT recipient or a stem cell or donor lymphocyte infusion donor (not recorded which). It is not recorded whose cells these are; they may come from a transplant donor. CDR3 region: CASSPVRAANTGELFF. The CDR3 DNA reads as TGTGCCAGCAGCCCGGTGAGAGCGGCGAACACCGGGGAGCTGTTTTTT.